The 19 T cell receptor beta chains below come from one sample, sequenced in a study of blood T cell repertoires in COVID-19. Repertoires were generated with immunoSEQ multiplex PCR, while TCRdb's copy carries only in-frame clones and drops some. The sample lists hundreds of thousands of clones, 85% to 90% occurring once. The sequenced material came from PBMCs or T cells enriched from blood (not recorded which). These receptor sequences come from a woman in her forties or fifties who had recovered from COVID-19.

V and J are TRBV3-1 (or the pseudogene TRBV3-2) and TRBJ1-2; TRBD1 is a possible D gene (6 bases). The ends were cut back, 5 bases at V and 8 bases at J, with 24 bases in the middle. CDR1 and CDR2 from the germline V gene are LGHDT and YNNKEL (reference sequence). This CDR3 is 16 amino acids long. The CDR3 sequence is CASSVRDTGTLNGYTF. The DNA of the CDR3 is TGTGCCAGCAGCGTCCGGGACACGGGGACCCTCAACGGCTACACCTTC.

The chain has TRBV7-6 and TRBJ1-1; TRBD1 matches at 7 bases. The germline CDR1 and CDR2 sequences are SGHVS and FNYEAQ. Germline trimming cut 5 bases from V and 1 base from J; bases unmatched to any gene: 4. The CDR3 covers 14 residues. CDR3 region: CASSPRQGNTEAFF. In nucleotides, the CDR3 is TGTGCCAGCAGCCCCCGACAGGGGAACACTGAAGCTTTCTTT.

This chain connects TRBV6-2 or TRBV6-3 to TRBJ2-7; 9 bases are shared with TRBD1. Unmatched junction bases numbered 2, after V lost 0 bases and J lost 2 bases. The CDR3 is made up of 15 amino acids. CDR1 and CDR2 (germline): MNHEY, SVGEGT. CDR3 residues: CASSYSGTGPYEQYF. In DNA, the CDR3 is TGTGCCAGCAGTTACTCCGGGACAGGGCCCTACGAGCAGTACTTC.

V usage is TRBV2 and J usage is TRBJ2-3, with 8 bases lining up with TRBD2. Germline CDR1 SNHLY, CDR2 FYNNEI. The ends lost 11 bases at V and 10 bases at J; junction bases unmatched: 17. The CDR3 extends over 14 amino acids. The CDR3: CALPGSSGMRAQYF. The CDR3 nucleotides are TGTGCCCTCCCGGGGAGTAGCGGGATGAGGGCGCAGTATTTT.

The rearrangement uses TRBV5-1 and TRBJ2-5; D possibly corresponds to TRBD1 (6 bases). Trimming took off 0 bases at V and 1 base at J, with 19 bases between the two ends. Germline V gene data show CDR1 as SGHRS and CDR2 as YFSETQ. CDR3 length: 18 amino acids. The CDR3 region is CASSLAPFTGTPQETQYF. The CDR3 nucleotides read TGCGCCAGCAGCTTGGCTCCCTTCACCGGGACACCCCAAGAGACCCAGTACTTC.

The chain links TRBV6-1 to TRBJ1-2; D not resolved. V lost 0 bases to trimming and J lost 8 bases, with 10 bases between them. The CDR3 consists of 13 residues. The germline gives CDR1 MNHNS, CDR2 SASEGT. Here the CDR3 reads CASSEARERGYTF. The CDR3 DNA reads as TGTGCCAGCAGTGAAGCACGGGAACGGGGCTACACCTTC.

The chain uses TRBV28 and TRBJ2-5, with 8 bases identical to TRBD2. CDR3 length equals 14 residues. CDR1 is MDHEN, CDR2 SYDVKM, per germline. For the CDR3, the DNA is TGTGCGGTGACGGGTAGCGGGAAAGGAGAGACCCAGTACTTC. It codes for CAVTGSGKGETQYF.

V is TRBV9 and J is TRBJ2-7, with D possibly TRBD2 on 6 matching bases. This CDR3 region has 13 residues. CDR1 is SGDLS and CDR2 is YYNGEE in the germline V gene. Trimming removed 4 bases at V and 4 bases at J, with 12 bases between. In nucleotides, the CDR3 is TGTGCCAGCAGCACCGGCGGGGAGTACGAGCAGTACTTC. This gives the protein CASSTGGEYEQYF.

This clone was seen only a few times. The V and J genes are TRBV5-1 and TRBJ2-2, with TRBD2 matching 8 bases. CDR3 length equals 15 residues. Germline loops: CDR1 SGHRS, CDR2 YFSETQ. The trim removed 4 bases at V and 7 bases at J, leaving 9 bases unmatched. CDR3 loop: CASSQPGLGGGELFF. The CDR3 DNA follows: TGCGCCAGCAGCCAACCGGGACTAGGGGGCGGGGAGCTGTTTTTT.

The CDR3 is CASSSDREGEQYF. As DNA, the CDR3 is TGCGCCAGCAGCTCGGACAGGGAGGGCGAGCAGTACTTC. The chain recombines TRBV5-1 with TRBJ2-7; a weak D match, TRBD1 (8 bases). Germline CDR1 SGHRS, CDR2 YFSETQ. This CDR3 spans 13 amino acids. V lost 3 bases, J lost 6 bases, and 13 bases lay in between.

The chain links TRBV3-1 (or the pseudogene TRBV3-2) to TRBJ1-1, with D perhaps TRBD1 (6 bases). The CDR3 consists of 13 residues. Germline V gene data show CDR1 as LGHDT and CDR2 as YNNKEL (reference sequence). V shed 3 bases and J shed 5 bases, with 10 bases lying between them. The CDR3 sequence: CASSQGAWTEAFF. The CDR3 DNA is TGTGCCAGCAGCCAGGGGGCCTGGACTGAAGCTTTCTTT.

The V gene is TRBV7-2, the J gene TRBJ2-7, with TRBD2 matching over 9 bases. Per germline, CDR1 SGHTA and CDR2 FQGNSA. V gave up 0 bases and J gave up 2 bases; unmatched junction bases: 2. The CDR3 contains 15 residues. Here the CDR3 reads CASSLALAGAYEQYF. CDR3 DNA: TGTGCCAGCAGCTTAGCGTTAGCGGGAGCCTACGAGCAGTACTTC.

V usage is TRBV18 and J usage is TRBJ2-2, with a possible D match to TRBD1 (7 bases). V lost 3 bases, J lost 4 bases, and 15 bases lay in between. The CDR3 extends over 16 amino acids. Germline V gives CDR1 KGHSH, CDR2 LQKENI. The CDR3 nucleotides read TGTGCCAGCTCACCTCAGGGGGGCGGATTCACCGGGGAGCTGTTTTTT. Amino acids: CASSPQGGGFTGELFF.

The rearrangement uses TRBV3-1 (or the pseudogene TRBV3-2) and TRBJ1-2; D is unresolved. Germline lookup yields CDR1 LGHDT and CDR2 YNNKEL (reference sequence). V was cut by 2 bases and J by 7 bases, with 11 bases left in between. The length of the CDR3 is 13 residues. The CDR3 protein is CASSQLESLGYTF. Written as DNA, the CDR3 is TGTGCCAGCAGCCAATTGGAGTCGCTTGGCTACACCTTC.

The table lists this clone with a count of one. The rearrangement joins TRBV4-1 to TRBJ1-3, with D possibly TRBD1 on 5 matching bases. The CDR3 loop spans 17 amino acids. Trimming stripped 4 bases from V and 2 bases from J, with 18 bases between. Germline CDR1 reads MGHRA; CDR2 reads YSYEKL. CDR3 DNA sequence: TGCGCCAGCAGCCCCTTCTCCGGGCCAGGGCCTGGAAACACCATATATTTT. Protein product: CASSPFSGPGPGNTIYF.

The chain recombines TRBV10-1 with TRBJ2-7; D uncertain. Germline V lookup: CDR1 WNHNN, CDR2 SYGVQD (reference sequence). The ends were cut back, 3 bases at V and 2 bases at J, with 11 bases in the middle. This CDR3 has 14 residues. The CDR3 nucleotides are TGCGCCAGCAGTGAAGACACTTACACCTACGAGCAGTACTTC. It encodes CASSEDTYTYEQYF.

The chain links TRBV19 to TRBJ2-3; 9 bases align to TRBD1. CDR3 size: 15 residues. Per germline, CDR1 LNHDA and CDR2 SQIVND (reference sequence). The junction had 3 bases not matched to a gene; V was cut back by 3 bases and J by 2 bases. The CDR3 DNA reads as TGTGCCAGTAGTATGGGGACAGGGTTCACAGATACGCAGTATTTT. This translates into CASSMGTGFTDTQYF.

The V and J genes are TRBV11-1 and TRBJ2-2; the D gene is possibly TRBD1 (5 bases). In germline, CDR1 is SGHAT, CDR2 FQDESV (reference sequence). This CDR3 spans 15 amino acids. Deletions cut 0 bases from V and 2 bases from J, with 7 bases between. This chain's CDR3 is CASSLAQGNTGELFF. CDR3 DNA sequence: TGTGCCAGCAGCTTAGCTCAGGGAAACACCGGGGAGCTGTTTTTT. The complete variable domain, with remaining parts taken from reference TRBV11-1 and TRBJ2-2, reads EAEVAQSPRYKITEKSQAVAFWCDPISGHATLYWYRQILGQGPELLVQFQDESVVDDSQLPKDRFSAERLKGVDSTLKIQPAELGDSAMYLCASSLAQGNTGELFFGEGSRLTVL.

This chain uses TRBV2 with TRBJ2-6; possible D gene TRBD2, 5 bases. This CDR3 comprises 15 residues. Germline V gives CDR1 SNHLY, CDR2 FYNNEI. With 5 bases removed from V and 4 bases from J, the gap between germline ends came to 12 bases. The CDR3 loop reads CASSRPTGGANVLTF. CDR3 sequence (DNA): TGTGCCAGCAGTCGTCCGACGGGAGGGGCCAACGTCCTGACTTTC.